This T cell receptor beta chain was identified in a study of T-cell memory formation after mild COVID-19. Study results and caveats: Day 15 to 85 contracting clones showed balanced CD4/CD8; later expanders leaned CD4+. Some clones that responded turned up in pre-infection memory, which suggests that cross-reactive memory joined in. Contracting CD8+ clones were enriched in EMRA, CD4+ mainly in CM and EM.

This clonotype was counted only a few times. The antigen is undetermined. TCRdb re-derived calls from the 5' RACE reads in MiXCR, one entry per CDR3 protein. In the table there are about 180,000 distinct CDR3 sequences, around 20% of which are singletons. The V end was cut by 6 bases, the J end by 1 base, with 15 bases between. This CDR3 is 15 amino acids long. CDR1 is SGHTA, CDR2 FQGNSA, per germline. The clonotype comes from a man between 18 and 35 years old who had mild COVID-19 (a few samples of this study predate the infection). Cell type and time point are not known. The chain combines TRBV7-2 with TRBJ1-1, with unresolved D. The specimen was PBMCs or a T cell subset sorted from them (not recorded which). The CDR3 DNA follows: TGTGCCAGCAGTTGGGGAGGGCTGGCGAACACTGAAGCTTTCTTT. It encodes CASSWGGLANTEAFF.